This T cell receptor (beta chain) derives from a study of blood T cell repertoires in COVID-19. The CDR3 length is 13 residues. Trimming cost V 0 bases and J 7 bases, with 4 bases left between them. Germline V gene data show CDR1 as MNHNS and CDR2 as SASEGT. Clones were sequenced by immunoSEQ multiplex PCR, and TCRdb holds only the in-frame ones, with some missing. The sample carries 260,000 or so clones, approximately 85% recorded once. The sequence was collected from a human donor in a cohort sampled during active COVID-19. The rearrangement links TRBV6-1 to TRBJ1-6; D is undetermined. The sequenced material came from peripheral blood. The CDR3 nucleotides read TGTGCCAGCAGTGAAGCGCGGAATTCACCCCTCCACTTT. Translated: CASSEARNSPLHF.